The clone carrying this T cell receptor (beta chain) was detected ten times or more. The antigen is not known. The data belong to a study of Graves' ophthalmopathy and Graves' hyperthyroidism. Findings and limits, study-wide: Stable hyperthyroidism and ophthalmopathy were told apart by a 13-signature model, which achieved about 88% sensitivity and around 77% specificity.

CDR3 length: 11 residues. V was clipped by 7 bases and J by 6 bases, with 10 bases between them. The V gene's germline CDR1 is MNHEY and CDR2 SMNVEV (reference sequence). RNA transcripts yielded amplified TCR beta CDR3 regions. First-round RT-PCR employed HTBI primers, with a second-round multiplex PCR after it. TCRdb reprocessed the multiplex PCR reads with MiXCR, giving one entry per CDR3 protein. The top ten hold more than 9% of the sample, which has roughly 300,000 distinct CDR3 sequences, roughly 15% seen once. The TCR comes from an adult man with Graves' ophthalmopathy. The chain combines TRBV27 with TRBJ2-7, with D possibly TRBD1 on 6 matching bases. The sequencing sample was made of peripheral blood. CDR3 residues: CASTKGVEQYF. The CDR3 DNA reads TGTGCCAGCACCAAGGGGGTCGAGCAGTACTTC.